Listed below are T cell receptor beta chains from one sample, sequenced in a study of tissue T cells after allogeneic stem cell transplantation. Assay: immunoSEQ multiplex PCR; the TCRdb copy retains only in-frame clones and omits some. The table shows about 10,000 clones, with around three fifths occurring only once. This sample comprised tissue from the jejunum, obtained at autopsy. These receptors all stem from a woman aged 18 to 55 with breast cancer. The CDR3 runs from the conserved cysteine through the conserved F or W. D genes are given only for firm matches. Clone size is shown for a subset of rows, as once, few, many or a class of expanded clone.

-,TRBV19,TRBJ2-1,-,TGTGCCAGTAGTATAGCTAGTTACAATGAGCAGTTCTTC,CASSIASYNEQFF
-,TRBV27,TRBJ2-3,-,TGTGCCAGCAGGGAATTATATCGCGGGGGCACAGATACGCAGTATTTT,CASRELYRGGTDTQYF
-,TRBV1,TRBJ1-1,-,TGCACCAGCAGCCAAGCACCTCCCCCTGTCCCCACTGAAGCTTTCTTT,CTSSQAPPPVPTEAFF
few,TRBV6-1,TRBJ1-1,-,TGTGCCAGCAGTGAATATGCAGGGAGATACACTGAAGCTTTCTTT,CASSEYAGRYTEAFF
-,TRBV20-1,TRBJ2-5,TRBD1,TGCAGTGCTAGTTCCGGGACAGGGGGAGAGACCCAGTACTTC,CSASSGTGGETQYF
-,TRBV5-1,TRBJ2-3,-,TGCGCCAGCAGAGGGGGACCTAGCACAGATACGCAGTATTTT,CASRGGPSTDTQYF
-,TRBV6-6,TRBJ2-1,-,TGTGCCACCCGAGGGGGGTCGTACAATGAGCAGTTCTTC,CATRGGSYNEQFF
-,TRBV29-1,TRBJ1-2,-,TGCAGCGTAGACAGACCGGGACGAGGAAATGGCTACACCTTC,CSVDRPGRGNGYTF
once,TRBV4-3,TRBJ2-7,-,TGCGCCAGCAGCCAAGATGTTGGGGTCCCTTCCTACGAGCAGTACTTC,CASSQDVGVPSYEQYF
few,TRBV6-6,TRBJ1-1,-,TGTGCCAGCAGGCCCGGGGGGAGGGAAGCTTTCTTT,CASRPGGREAFF
medium-sized,TRBV5-4,TRBJ1-2,-,TGTGCCAGCAGCCAATCCCCTAAAGGTCCCCATGGCTACACCTTC,CASSQSPKGPHGYTF
-,TRBV30,TRBJ1-1,TRBD1,TGTGCCTGGAGCGCCAGGGGGGGCAACACTGAAGCTTTCTTT,CAWSARGGNTEAFF
-,TRBV12-5,TRBJ1-1,-,TGTGCTAGTGGTCTGACTTTGTTGGGGGGAACTGAAGCTTTCTTT,CASGLTLLGGTEAFF
-,TRBV2,TRBJ2-3,TRBD1,TGTGCCAGCGGAAGACCAGGGGGAGGCACAGATACGCAGTATTTT,CASGRPGGGTDTQYF
once,TRBV9,TRBJ2-1,-,TGTGCCAGCAGCGTAGACATGGCTAATGAGCAGTTCTTC,CASSVDMANEQFF
-,TRBV7-6,TRBJ2-1,-,TGTGCCAGCAGCTCCGAAGGGACCAATGAGCAGTTCTTC,CASSSEGTNEQFF
-,TRBV7-2,TRBJ2-5,-,TGTGCCAGCAGCGGGGGGGCACAAGAGACCCAGTACTTC,CASSGGAQETQYF
-,TRBV9,TRBJ2-3,-,TGTGCCAGCAGCGTCAGCGGTCCAGATACGCAGTATTTT,CASSVSGPDTQYF
few,TRBV7-2,TRBJ1-2,-,TGTGCCAGCAGCTTCACGGGGGCTTACGGCTACACCTTC,CASSFTGAYGYTF
-,TRBV5-6,TRBJ1-2,TRBD1,TGTGCCAGCAGCCGCGGGACAGGGGGAAGAGGGTATGGCTACACCTTC,CASSRGTGGRGYGYTF
-,TRBV29-1,TRBJ2-2,TRBD1,TGCAGCGTTGTAGGTAACAGGGGCGAAAACACCGGGGAGCTGTTTTTT,CSVVGNRGENTGELFF
-,TRBV7-2,TRBJ1-1,-,TGTGCCAGCAGCTTAGTAGGGGGGTTGAGCACTGAAGCTTTCTTT,CASSLVGGLSTEAFF
-,TRBV7-2,TRBJ2-7,-,TGTGCCAGCAGCTTAGGCAGGGGCCACGAGCAGTACTTC,CASSLGRGHEQYF
-,TRBV7-9,TRBJ2-3,TRBD2,TGTGCCAGCAGCTTAACTAGCGGGGGGCCAGATACGCAGTATTTT,CASSLTSGGPDTQYF
-,TRBV11-3,TRBJ2-1,TRBD1,TGTGCCAGCAGCTTCGGGGACAGGGTTGGGAGCAATGAGCAGTTCTTC,CASSFGDRVGSNEQFF
-,TRBV10-3,TRBJ2-5,-,TGTGCCATCAGTGAGTTAGGGGTGGGAGAGACCCAGTACTTC,CAISELGVGETQYF
medium-sized,TRBV19,TRBJ1-6,-,TGTGCCAGTAGTACCCGGAGAAGGGTGAATTCACCCCTCCACTTT,CASSTRRRVNSPLHF
once,TRBV29-1,TRBJ1-2,TRBD1,TGCAGCGCCAACCCGGGACAGGGGACTAACTATGGCTACACCTTC,CSANPGQGTNYGYTF
few,TRBV30,TRBJ2-1,-,TGTGCCTGGAGTACCGGCCAACAATACAATGAGCAGTTCTTC,CAWSTGQQYNEQFF
-,TRBV4-3,TRBJ2-3,TRBD2,TGCGCCAGCAGCCGGGGACTAGCGGGGGACGTCACAGATACGCAGTATTTT,CASSRGLAGDVTDTQYF
-,TRBV7-2,TRBJ2-7,-,TGTGCCAGCAGCGTATTCGGGGGCTACGAGCAGTACTTC,CASSVFGGYEQYF
few,TRBV27,TRBJ2-3,TRBD2,TGTGCCAGCAGTTCGACCCAGAGCGGGGGGGTAGATACGCAGTATTTT,CASSSTQSGGVDTQYF
-,TRBV19,TRBJ2-3,-,TGTGCCAGTAGTCTAACGAGAGTTTCCACAGATACGCAGTATTTT,CASSLTRVSTDTQYF
-,TRBV18,TRBJ1-4,-,TGTGCCAGCTCGCCCGGGACGAATGAAAAACTGTTTTTT,CASSPGTNEKLFF
few,TRBV6-6,TRBJ1-1,TRBD1,TGTGCCAGCAGCTCAGGACAGGGAAGTTATGGTTTCTTT,CASSSGQGSYGFF
few,TRBV6-1,TRBJ2-3,-,TGTGCCAGCAGTGATCTCTCGGTCGGTCTAGCAGCTAGCACAGATACGCAGTATTTT,CASSDLSVGLAASTDTQYF
-,TRBV12-3/TRBV12-4,TRBJ1-1,-,TGTGCCAGCAGTTTGGACACTGAAGCTTTCTTT,CASSLDTEAFF
-,TRBV27,TRBJ1-5,-,TGTGCCAGCAAGGAGGGGACCGGGTCCAACCAGCCCCAGCATTTT,CASKEGTGSNQPQHF
-,TRBV28,TRBJ1-5,-,TGTGCCAGCAGTTGGGCAGGGGGCAATCAGCCCCAGCATTTT,CASSWAGGNQPQHF
-,TRBV30,TRBJ1-5,TRBD1,TGTGCCTGGAGTGAAAGAGGGGGCCAGCCCCAGCATTTT,CAWSERGGQPQHF
-,TRBV5-1,TRBJ2-3,-,TGCGCCAGCAGCTTGGAACCTGCTAGCACAGATACGCAGTATTTT,CASSLEPASTDTQYF
-,TRBV7-8,TRBJ2-7,TRBD1,TGTGCCAGCAGCTCGGGACAGGGTTCTCGCGAGCAGTACTTC,CASSSGQGSREQYF
-,TRBV7-2,TRBJ2-5,-,TGTGCCAGCAGCTTAGGGCCCCCCGGTACGGAGACCCAGTACTTC,CASSLGPPGTETQYF
-,TRBV7-2,TRBJ1-1,-,TGTGCCAGCAGCTTAGTAGTCAGTAACACTGAAGCTTTCTTT,CASSLVVSNTEAFF
-,TRBV15,TRBJ2-7,-,TGTGCCACCAGCAGAGTCGGGGACCTGAACTACGAGCAGTACTTC,CATSRVGDLNYEQYF
-,TRBV4-2,TRBJ2-7,TRBD2,TGTGCCAGCAGCCAAGCCGAGCGGGGGGCGCGTCGCGAGCAGTACTTC,CASSQAERGARREQYF
medium-sized,TRBV20-1,TRBJ1-2,-,TGCAGTGCCAATCGGGACATTGGCTACACCTTC,CSANRDIGYTF
-,TRBV6-2/TRBV6-3,TRBJ1-1,-,TGTGCCAGCAGTTACAATGCCGAGGCTGCAGCTTTCTTT,CASSYNAEAAAFF